The present TCR beta chain was sequenced within a study of blood T cell repertoires in COVID-19. Turning to the study itself: Samples came from the United States, Italy and Spain, spanning acute and convalescent COVID-19. Sample material is recorded as cDNA or gDNA derived from T cells, B-cell-depleted T cells, or PBMCs.

Recruited during active infection, patients (from Seattle) were subsequently followed longitudinally. Original processing notes: Amplification from reference gene primers served as the basis for estimated nucleated cell counts. Sequenced by immunoSEQ multiplex PCR; TCRdb stores in-frame clones only, minus some. For V, J and clone size, that table is used; D and trimming come from the DNA. The sample yields 400,000 or so clones, 80% to 90% seen once. About this clone itself: An end of the junction differs from the germline gene, which may be a read error.

The CDR3 consists of 13 residues. Per the germline V gene, CDR1 is SGHNT and CDR2 is YYREEE (reference sequence). The gene calls are TRBV5-4 and TRBJ2-4; 9 nucleotides align to TRBD1. Source material: peripheral blood. This sequence was found in a man between 18 and 29 years old with COVID-19, enrolled during active disease. CDR3 DNA sequence: TGTGCCAGCAGCTTAACCATCGAGGGACAGGGAACCTTC. Translation gives CASSLTIEGQGTF.